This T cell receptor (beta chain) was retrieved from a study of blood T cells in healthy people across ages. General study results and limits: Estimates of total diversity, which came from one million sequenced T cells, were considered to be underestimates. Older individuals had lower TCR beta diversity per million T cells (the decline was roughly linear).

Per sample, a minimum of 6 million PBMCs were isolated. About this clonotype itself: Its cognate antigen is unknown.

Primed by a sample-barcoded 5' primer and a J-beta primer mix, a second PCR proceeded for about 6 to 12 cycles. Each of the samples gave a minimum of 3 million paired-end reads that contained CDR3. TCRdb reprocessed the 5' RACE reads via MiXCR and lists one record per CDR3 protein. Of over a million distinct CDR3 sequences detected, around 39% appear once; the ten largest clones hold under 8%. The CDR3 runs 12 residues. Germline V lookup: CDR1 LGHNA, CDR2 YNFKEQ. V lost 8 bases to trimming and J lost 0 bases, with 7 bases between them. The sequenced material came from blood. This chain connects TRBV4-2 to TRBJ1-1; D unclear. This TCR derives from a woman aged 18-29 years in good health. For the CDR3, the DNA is TGTGCCAGCGGGCAGGTGAACACTGAAGCTTTCTTT. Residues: CASGQVNTEAFF.